This T cell receptor (beta chain) stems from a study of shared clonotypes between healthy human individuals. The study, taken as a whole, reports: Enrolling few donors narrowed the genetic and exposure-history diversity that was represented.

Trimming removed 5 bases at V and 0 bases at J, with 7 bases between. This CDR3 contains 13 residues. Germline V lookup: CDR1 SGHTA, CDR2 FQGTGA. About this clone: The antigen is undetermined.

Donors comprised healthy HIV-negative adults lacking recent acute infections or vaccinations. Those who donated, Caucasian adults without exception, all lived in Nashville, Tennessee. In the source study's methods: Filtering differed because ImmunoSEQ produced junction-only sequences that carried no quality scores. Clones were read by immunoSEQ multiplex PCR, and TCRdb kept only the in-frame ones, dropping some. Clonal size and the V and J genes are those of that table, whereas D and trimming came from the DNA. The sample has more than 850,000 clones, about 84% seen once. This sequence originates from a man aged 18 to 35 in good health. Some clones in this sample may be carry-over from other donors' samples. Sequencing input: memory CD4+ T cells from PBMCs. Indicated subset: CD45RA-negative fraction. The chain carries TRBV7-3 and TRBJ1-1, with D uncertain. The DNA for the CDR3 is TGTGCCAGCAGCGCGGCCGTGAACACTGAAGCTTTCTTT. Translation gives CASSAAVNTEAFF.